The 10 T cell receptor beta chains listed next were all sequenced from one sample in a study of T cells in Graves' hyperthyroidism and ophthalmopathy. RNA transcripts gave rise to amplified TCR beta CDR3 regions. The HTBI primer set drove a first-round RT-PCR of the TCR CDR3. TCRdb recomputed calls from the multiplex PCR reads with MiXCR, one row per CDR3 protein. In the table there are 300,000 to 350,000 distinct CDR3 sequences, more than 11% of which are singletons. The sequenced sample was blood. These receptors all stem from a woman aged 25 to 39 with Graves' hyperthyroidism.

This clonotype came up a few times. V gene TRBV20-1 combines with J gene TRBJ2-7; D gene ambiguous. In germline, CDR1 is DFQATT, CDR2 SNEGSKA (reference sequence). The CDR3 length is 12 residues. With 7 bases removed from V and 5 bases from J, the gap between germline ends came to 15 bases. DNA for the CDR3: TGCAGTGTTAGGGCTCAAGGCCACGAGCAGTACTTC. This translates into CSVRAQGHEQYF.

In this sample, this clonotype turned up many times. V is TRBV11-2 and J is TRBJ2-1; the D gene is possibly TRBD1 (6 bases). V was cut by 4 bases and J by 5 bases, with 12 bases left in between. CDR3 length: 14 residues. Germline V gene sequence: CDR1 SGHAT, CDR2 FQNNGV. The CDR3 protein is CASSSTGPNNEQFF. The CDR3 DNA reads as TGTGCCAGCAGCTCCACAGGGCCCAACAATGAGCAGTTCTTC.

This clonotype was seen a few times. The chain combines TRBV29-1 with TRBJ2-7, with D perhaps assigned TRBD1 or TRBD2 (6 bases each). Germline V gene sequence: CDR1 SQVTM, CDR2 ANQGSEA. CDR3 length equals 13 residues. V lost 4 bases and J 3 bases, leaving 13 bases between the germline ends. The CDR3 protein is CSVVRGLNYEQYF. CDR3 sequence (DNA): TGCAGCGTTGTTCGGGGGCTAAACTACGAGCAGTACTTC.

On this clonotype: A much larger clone lies one base from this, so it may be a read error. The V and J genes are TRBV12-3 or TRBV12-4 and TRBJ2-7; tentatively, D is TRBD2 (6 bases). Trimming cost V 6 bases and J 0 bases, with 9 bases left between them. CDR3 size: 13 residues. Here the CDR3 DNA reads TGTGCCAGCAGCCGGGACTTCTCCTACGAGCAGTACTTC. It encodes CASSRDFSYEQYF.

There are many counts of this clonotype. Compared with germline, one end of the junction differs, possibly owing to a read error. The chain combines TRBV28 with TRBJ1-5; perhaps TRBD1 as D (5 bases). The CDR3 totals 15 residues. The germline CDR1 and CDR2 sequences are MDHEN and SYDVKM. The CDR3 sequence is CAATLQGGSNQPQHF. The CDR3 DNA reads TGCGCCGCCACCCTGCAGGGCGGCAGCAATCAGCCCCAGCATTTT.

This chain links TRBV30 with TRBJ1-5; maybe TRBD1 (5 bases). This CDR3 has 13 amino acids. Germline V CDR1 and CDR2: GTSNPN, SVGIG (reference sequence). Deletions cut 1 base from V and 6 bases from J, with 10 bases between. This CDR3 is CAWSAWGVQPQHF. Here the CDR3 DNA reads TGTGCCTGGAGTGCCTGGGGGGTTCAGCCCCAGCATTTT.

A few counts support this clonotype. The chain employs TRBV28 and TRBJ2-2, with D uncertain. Trimming removed 9 bases from V and 9 bases from J, with 11 bases in between. This CDR3 spans 11 amino acids. Germline V gene data show CDR1 as MDHEN and CDR2 as SYDVKM. The CDR3 sequence: CASGFPRELFF. Written as DNA, the CDR3 is TGTGCCAGTGGGTTCCCCCGGGAGCTGTTTTTT.

The chain couples TRBV15 to TRBJ2-7; D gene uncertain. From germline, CDR1 is LNHNV and CDR2 YYDKDF (reference sequence). Trimming pared 0 bases from V and 7 bases from J, leaving 13 bases between. The CDR3 runs to 14 residues. For the CDR3, the DNA is TGTGCCACCAGCAGAGATCCAGTCTCCCGGGAGCAGTACTTC. Translated, it gives CATSRDPVSREQYF. The full variable domain, its missing parts supplied by reference TRBV15 and TRBJ2-7, is DAMVIQNPRYQVTQFGKPVTLSCSQTLNHNVMYWYQQKSSQAPKLLFHYYDKDFNNEADTPDNFQSRRPNTSFCFLDIRSPGLGDTAMYLCATSRDPVSREQYFGPGTRLTVT.

In its sample, this clonotype was seen a few times. One junction end does not reproduce the germline sequence, and a read error may be involved. This chain links TRBV12-5 with TRBJ1-2, with D perhaps matching TRBD1 (5 bases). From germline, CDR1 is LGHNT and CDR2 FRNRAP. This CDR3 has 14 residues. The CDR3 DNA sequence: TGTGCTAGTGGTGCGGGACGAGCCAACTATGGCCACACCTTC. Its protein product is CASGAGRANYGHTF.

This clonotype has at least ten counts. V is TRBV11-1 and J is TRBJ2-3; D uncertain. Germline CDR1 SGHAT, CDR2 FQDESV (reference sequence). V lost 3 bases and J 4 bases, leaving 11 bases between the germline ends. This CDR3 has 14 amino acids. The CDR3 nucleotides read TGTGCCAGCAGCTTCGAGTACACCGCAGATACGCAGTATTTT. Translated, it gives CASSFEYTADTQYF.